One and the same sample provided the 10 T cell receptor beta chains below, sequenced in a study of CD8 T cells in ankylosing spondylitis. From the 5' RACE reads, TCRdb called clonotypes with MiXCR, one entry per CDR3 protein. The sample yields about 300,000 distinct CDR3 sequences, 20% seen once. The sample comprised blood, either unsorted or a sorted T cell fraction (not recorded which). The source of these receptors is a female donor with ankylosing spondylitis or in good health (not recorded which).

Regarding this clonotype: A read error may account for a junction end that differs from germline. The chain couples TRBV25-1 to TRBJ2-1, with D perhaps assigned TRBD1 or TRBD2 (5 bases each). This CDR3 has 14 residues. In germline, CDR1 is MGHDK, CDR2 SYGVNS. The CDR3 coding sequence is TGTGCCAACAGTTACCCGGGACCCAGCCATGAGCAGTTCTTC. It translates to CANSYPGPSHEQFF.

The chain joins TRBV18 to TRBJ2-7, with TRBD2 identical over 8 bases. V was pared by 3 bases and J by 0 bases, with 16 bases of the junction left unmatched. The CDR3 totals 19 residues. Germline values: CDR1 KGHSH, CDR2 LQKENI. CDR3 sequence: CASSPLGGQREPRSYEQYF. The CDR3 coding sequence is TGTGCCAGCTCACCTTTAGGGGGGCAGCGGGAGCCCCGCTCCTACGAGCAGTACTTC.

The rearrangement links TRBV2 to TRBJ1-1; possibly TRBD1 for D (6 bases). The V and J ends lost 7 bases and 1 base respectively, with 16 bases between them. Germline V lookup: CDR1 SNHLY, CDR2 FYNNEI. This CDR3 spans 15 amino acids. CDR3 residues: CASTLTGAPNTEAFF. The CDR3 coding sequence is TGTGCCAGCACTTTAACGGGGGCACCGAACACTGAAGCTTTCTTT.

A few counts support this clonotype. The chain is built from TRBV6-2 or TRBV6-3 and TRBJ1-2; D unclear. The CDR3 has 14 amino acids. Germline CDR1 and CDR2: MNHEY and SVGEGT. The V gene lost 0 bases and the J gene lost 6 bases, with 11 bases spanning the gap. CDR3 residues: CASSYSTGVDGYTF. The DNA for the CDR3 is TGTGCCAGCAGTTACTCGACGGGAGTGGATGGCTACACCTTC.

The table lists this clonotype with a few counts. The chain is built from TRBV12-3 or TRBV12-4 and TRBJ2-7, with unresolved D. The CDR3 sequence is 13 residues long. Trimming took off 3 bases at V and 8 bases at J, with 14 bases between the two ends. The CDR3 loop reads CASSFKTVFKQYF. The DNA for the CDR3 is TGTGCCAGCAGTTTCAAGACTGTCTTCAAGCAGTACTTC.

The genes are TRBV11-2 and TRBJ2-2, with D tentatively TRBD2 (5 bases). There are 14 residues in the CDR3. The V and J ends lost 3 bases and 5 bases respectively, with 10 bases between them. Germline V gene data show CDR1 as SGHAT and CDR2 as FQNNGV. The chain's CDR3 is CASSFGGETGELFF. In DNA, the CDR3 is TGTGCCAGCAGCTTTGGAGGAGAGACCGGGGAGCTGTTTTTT.

The chain employs TRBV20-1 and TRBJ2-1; 10 bases are a match to TRBD2. CDR3 length: 15 residues. Germline trimming cut 0 bases from V and 2 bases from J; bases unmatched to any gene: 1. Germline assignment: CDR1 DFQATT and CDR2 SNEGSKA (reference sequence). The CDR3, as DNA: TGCAGTGCTAGAGAACTAGCGGGGACCTACAATGAGCAGTTCTTC. It yields the protein CSARELAGTYNEQFF.

V gene TRBV6-6 combines with J gene TRBJ2-3; D not certain. The CDR3 sequence is 11 residues long. Germline V gives CDR1 MNHNY, CDR2 SVGAGI (reference sequence). The V and J ends lost 8 bases and 6 bases respectively, with 9 bases between them. The DNA of the CDR3 is TGTGCCAGCGAAAAAGGGGATACGCAGTATTTT. This sequence encodes CASEKGDTQYF.

The chain employs TRBV10-2 and TRBJ2-3, with unresolved D. V lost 7 bases and J 7 bases, leaving 18 bases between the germline ends. The CDR3 totals 14 residues. From germline, CDR1 is WSHSY and CDR2 SAAADI. The CDR3 nucleotides read TGCGCCAGCACCCCCTGGAGCGAGGCCTATACGCAGTATTTT. Translation: CASTPWSEAYTQYF.

This clonotype was observed a few times. The genes are TRBV6-1 and TRBJ1-2; D remains unclear. The CDR3 loop spans 14 amino acids. The germline V gene has CDR1 MNHNS and CDR2 SASEGT. Between the trimmed V and J ends, which lost 2 bases and 4 bases, there was a span of 11 bases. Here the CDR3 DNA reads TGTGCCAGCAGTGAAAAGGGAGTGGTCTATGGCTACACCTTC. Protein sequence: CASSEKGVVYGYTF.